Below, one T cell receptor (beta chain) is given with its context. What it recognizes is unknown. This sample is drawn from a study of T cells in Graves' hyperthyroidism and ophthalmopathy. The wider study: Blood was drawn when the patient was first diagnosed and still untreated.

Germline assignment: CDR1 SGHVS and CDR2 FQNEAQ. V trimming: 5 bases; J trimming: 0 bases; junction bases outside the gene matches: 4. The CDR3 is made up of 16 amino acids. Researchers took RNA transcripts and amplified the TCR beta CDR3 regions from them. With the HTBI primer set, the TCR CDR3 went through a first round of RT-PCR. TCRdb re-called the multiplex PCR reads with MiXCR, one entry per CDR3 protein. The sample consists of about 200,000 distinct CDR3 sequences, about 17% of them appearing once. Hyperthyroidism in the patients, aged 18 to 65, was newly diagnosed and under 2 months in duration. Cells are PBMCs isolated from more than 8.5 ml of fresh blood. Study observations and caveats: Most clonotypes expanded in the thyroid (above 0.001) were also present in blood.

The chain is built from TRBV7-8 and TRBJ2-6; 7 bases map to TRBD1. Sequencing was done on a sample of blood. This clonotype was sampled from a man in his forties with Graves' hyperthyroidism. The CDR3 DNA reads TGTGCCAGCAGCCTCGGGACAGCCTCTGGGGCCAACGTCCTGACTTTC. Its translation is CASSLGTASGANVLTF.